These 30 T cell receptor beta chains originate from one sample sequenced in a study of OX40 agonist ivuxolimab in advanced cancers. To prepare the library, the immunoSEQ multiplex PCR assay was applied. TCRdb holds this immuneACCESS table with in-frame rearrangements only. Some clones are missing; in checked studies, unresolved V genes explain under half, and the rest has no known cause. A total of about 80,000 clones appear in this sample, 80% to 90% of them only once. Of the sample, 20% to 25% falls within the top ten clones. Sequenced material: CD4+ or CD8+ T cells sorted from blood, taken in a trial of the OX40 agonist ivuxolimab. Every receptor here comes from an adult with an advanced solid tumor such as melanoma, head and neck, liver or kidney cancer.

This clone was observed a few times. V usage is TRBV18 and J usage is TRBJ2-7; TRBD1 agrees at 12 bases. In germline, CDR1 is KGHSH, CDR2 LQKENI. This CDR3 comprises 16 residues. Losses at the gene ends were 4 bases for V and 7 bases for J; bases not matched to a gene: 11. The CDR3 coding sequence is TGTGCCAGCTCACTGCCGGGACAGGGGGCGCCGGGGGAGCAGTACTTC. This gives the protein CASSLPGQGAPGEQYF.

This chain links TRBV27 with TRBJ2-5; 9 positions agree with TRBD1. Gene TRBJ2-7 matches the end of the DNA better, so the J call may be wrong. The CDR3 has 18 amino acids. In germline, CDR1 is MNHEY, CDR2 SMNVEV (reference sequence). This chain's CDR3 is CASSLSSYPGTGSYEQYF. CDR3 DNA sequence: TGTGCCAGCAGTTTAAGTAGCTATCCCGGGACAGGGTCCTACGAGCAGTACTTC.

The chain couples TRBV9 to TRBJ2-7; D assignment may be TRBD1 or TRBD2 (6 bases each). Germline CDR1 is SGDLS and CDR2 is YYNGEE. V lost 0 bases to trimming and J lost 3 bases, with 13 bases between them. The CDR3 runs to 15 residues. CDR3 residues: CASSVGSGAYYEQYF. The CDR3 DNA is TGTGCCAGCAGCGTAGGATCGGGGGCCTACTACGAGCAGTACTTC.

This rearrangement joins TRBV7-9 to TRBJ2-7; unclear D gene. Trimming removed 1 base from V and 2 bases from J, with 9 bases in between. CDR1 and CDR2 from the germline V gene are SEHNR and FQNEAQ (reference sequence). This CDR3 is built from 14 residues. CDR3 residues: CASSLVSQTYEQYF. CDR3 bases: TGTGCCAGCAGCTTAGTTTCACAAACCTACGAGCAGTACTTC.

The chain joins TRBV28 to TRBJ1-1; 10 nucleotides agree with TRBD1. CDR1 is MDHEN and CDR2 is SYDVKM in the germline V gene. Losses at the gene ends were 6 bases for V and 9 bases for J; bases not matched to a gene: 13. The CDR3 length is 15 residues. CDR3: CASRPPTGGFLQAFF. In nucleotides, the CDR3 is TGTGCCAGCAGACCCCCGACAGGGGGCTTCCTTCAAGCTTTCTTT.

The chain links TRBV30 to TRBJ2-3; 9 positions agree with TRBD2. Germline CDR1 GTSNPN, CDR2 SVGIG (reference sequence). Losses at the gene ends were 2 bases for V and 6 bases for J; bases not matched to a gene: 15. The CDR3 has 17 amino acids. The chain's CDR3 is CAWSLVWLAGGSDTQYF. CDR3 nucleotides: TGTGCCTGGAGTTTAGTATGGTTGGCGGGAGGGTCGGATACGCAGTATTTT.

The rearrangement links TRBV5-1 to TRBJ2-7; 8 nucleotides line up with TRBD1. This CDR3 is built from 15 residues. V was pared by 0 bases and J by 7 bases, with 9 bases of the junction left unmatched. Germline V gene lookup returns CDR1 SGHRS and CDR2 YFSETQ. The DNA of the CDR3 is TGCGCCAGCAGCTTGGACGGGACAGGAGCATTAGAGCAGTACTTC. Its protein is CASSLDGTGALEQYF.

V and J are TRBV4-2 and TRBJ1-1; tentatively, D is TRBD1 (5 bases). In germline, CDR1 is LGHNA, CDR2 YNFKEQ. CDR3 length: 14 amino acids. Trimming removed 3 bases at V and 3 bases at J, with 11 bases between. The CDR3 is CASSHPDRYTEAFF. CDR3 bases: TGTGCCAGCAGCCACCCTGACAGATACACTGAAGCTTTCTTT.

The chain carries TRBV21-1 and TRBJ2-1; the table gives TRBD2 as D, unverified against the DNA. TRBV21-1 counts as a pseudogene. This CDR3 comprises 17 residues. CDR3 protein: CASSPLESGVSYNEQFF. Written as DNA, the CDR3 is TGTGCCAGCAGCCCCCTCGAGAGCGGGGTCTCCTACAATGAGCAGTTCTTC.

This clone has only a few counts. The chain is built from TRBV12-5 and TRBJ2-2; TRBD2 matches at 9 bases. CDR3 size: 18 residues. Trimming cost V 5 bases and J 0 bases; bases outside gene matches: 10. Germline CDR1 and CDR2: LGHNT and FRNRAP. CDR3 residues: CASGTYPGLAANTGELFF. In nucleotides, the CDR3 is TGTGCTAGTGGTACCTACCCGGGACTAGCAGCGAACACCGGGGAGCTGTTTTTT.

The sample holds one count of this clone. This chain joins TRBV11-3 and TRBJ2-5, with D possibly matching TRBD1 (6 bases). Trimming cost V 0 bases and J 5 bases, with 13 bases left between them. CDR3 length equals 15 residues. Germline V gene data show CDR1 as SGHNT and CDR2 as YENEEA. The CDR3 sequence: CASSLEAGDMETQYF. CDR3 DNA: TGTGCCAGCAGCTTAGAGGCAGGGGACATGGAGACCCAGTACTTC. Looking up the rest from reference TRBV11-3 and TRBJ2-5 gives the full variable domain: EAGVVQSPRYKIIEKKQPVAFWCNPISGHNTLYWYLQNLGQGPELLIRYENEEAVDDSQLPKDRFSAERLKGVDSTLKIQPAELGDSAVYLCASSLEAGDMETQYFGPGTRLLVL.

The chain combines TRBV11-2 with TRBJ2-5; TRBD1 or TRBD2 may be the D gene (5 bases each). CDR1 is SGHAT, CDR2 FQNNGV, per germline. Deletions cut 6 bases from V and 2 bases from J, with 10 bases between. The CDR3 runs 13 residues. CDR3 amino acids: CASRWDLQETQYF. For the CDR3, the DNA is TGTGCCAGCAGATGGGACCTGCAAGAGACCCAGTACTTC. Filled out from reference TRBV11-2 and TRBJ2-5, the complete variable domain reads EAGVAQSPRYKIIEKRQSVAFWCNPISGHATLYWYQQILGQGPKLLIQFQNNGVVDDSQLPKDRFSAERLKGVDSTLKIQPAKLEDSAVYLCASRWDLQETQYFGPGTRLLVL.

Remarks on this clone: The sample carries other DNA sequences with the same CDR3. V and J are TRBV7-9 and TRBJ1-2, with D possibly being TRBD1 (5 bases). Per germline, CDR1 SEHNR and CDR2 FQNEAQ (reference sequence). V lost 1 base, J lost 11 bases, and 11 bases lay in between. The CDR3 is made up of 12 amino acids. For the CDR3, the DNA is TGTGCCAGCAGCTTAGGAACAGGAAGGTACACCTTC. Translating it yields CASSLGTGRYTF.

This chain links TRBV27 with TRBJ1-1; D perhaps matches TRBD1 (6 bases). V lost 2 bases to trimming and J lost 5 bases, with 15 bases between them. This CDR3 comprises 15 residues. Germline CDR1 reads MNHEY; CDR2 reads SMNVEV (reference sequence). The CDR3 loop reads CASSLRQGKGTEAFF. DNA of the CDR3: TGTGCCAGCAGTTTAAGGCAGGGGAAAGGGACTGAAGCTTTCTTT.

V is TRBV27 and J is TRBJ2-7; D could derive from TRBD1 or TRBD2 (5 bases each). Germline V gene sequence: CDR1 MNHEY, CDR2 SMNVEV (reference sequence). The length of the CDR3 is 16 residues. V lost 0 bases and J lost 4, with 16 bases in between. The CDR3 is CASSLSSRIGGYEQYF. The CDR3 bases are TGTGCCAGCAGTTTATCGTCGAGGATTGGGGGTTACGAGCAGTACTTC.

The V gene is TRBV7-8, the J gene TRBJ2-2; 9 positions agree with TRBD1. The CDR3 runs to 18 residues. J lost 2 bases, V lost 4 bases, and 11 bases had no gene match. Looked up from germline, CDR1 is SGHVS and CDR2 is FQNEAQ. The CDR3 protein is CASSSRTGAILNTGELFF. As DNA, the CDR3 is TGTGCCAGCAGCTCCCGGACAGGGGCGATACTAAACACCGGGGAGCTGTTTTTT.

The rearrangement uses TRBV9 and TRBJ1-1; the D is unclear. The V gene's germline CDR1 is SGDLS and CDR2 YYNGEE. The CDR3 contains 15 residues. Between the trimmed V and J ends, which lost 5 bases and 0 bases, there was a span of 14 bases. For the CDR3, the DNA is TGTGCCAGCAGGTACTTAGCAGGTTTGAACACTGAAGCTTTCTTT. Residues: CASRYLAGLNTEAFF.

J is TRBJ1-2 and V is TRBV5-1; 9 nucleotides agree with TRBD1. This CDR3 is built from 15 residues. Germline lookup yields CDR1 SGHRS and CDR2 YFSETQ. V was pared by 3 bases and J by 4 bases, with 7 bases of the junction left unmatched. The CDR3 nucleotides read TGCGCCAGCAGCTCCACAGGGGGCACCCCCTATGGCTACACCTTC. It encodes CASSSTGGTPYGYTF.

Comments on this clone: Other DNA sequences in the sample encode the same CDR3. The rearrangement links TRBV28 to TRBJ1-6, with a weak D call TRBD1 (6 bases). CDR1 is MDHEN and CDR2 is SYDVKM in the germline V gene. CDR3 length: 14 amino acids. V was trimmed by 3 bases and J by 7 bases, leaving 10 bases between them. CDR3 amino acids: CASSFSGVNSPLHF. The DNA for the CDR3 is TGTGCCAGCAGTTTTTCAGGGGTCAATTCACCCCTCCACTTT.

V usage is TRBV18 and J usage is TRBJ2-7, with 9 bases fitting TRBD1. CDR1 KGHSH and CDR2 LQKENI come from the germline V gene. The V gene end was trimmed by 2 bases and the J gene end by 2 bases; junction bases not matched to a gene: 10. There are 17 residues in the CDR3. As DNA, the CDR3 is TGTGCCAGCTCACCAATAACCACCGGGACAGGGCCCTACGAGCAGTACTTC. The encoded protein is CASSPITTGTGPYEQYF.

CDR3 sequence (DNA): TGCAGCGGCAAAGGAGCTGGGCATAATTCACCCCTCCACTTT. Protein sequence: CSGKGAGHNSPLHF. V gene TRBV29-1 combines with J gene TRBJ1-6; D unclear. The CDR3 is 14 amino acids. Germline CDR1 is SQVTM and CDR2 is ANQGSEA. V dropped 7 bases and J dropped 5 bases, with 15 bases sitting between them.

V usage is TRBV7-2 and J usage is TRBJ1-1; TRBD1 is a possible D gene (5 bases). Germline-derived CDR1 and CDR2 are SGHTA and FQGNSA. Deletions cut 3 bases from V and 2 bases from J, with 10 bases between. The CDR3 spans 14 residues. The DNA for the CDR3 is TGTGCCAGCAGCTTTACCCAGGGAAACACTGAAGCTTTCTTT. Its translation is CASSFTQGNTEAFF. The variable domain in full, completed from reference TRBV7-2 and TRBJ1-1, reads GAGVSQSPSNKVTEKGKDVELRCDPISGHTALYWYRQSLGQGLEFLIYFQGNSAPDKSGLPSDRFSAERTGGSVSTLTIQRTQQEDSAVYLCASSFTQGNTEAFFGQGTRLTVV.

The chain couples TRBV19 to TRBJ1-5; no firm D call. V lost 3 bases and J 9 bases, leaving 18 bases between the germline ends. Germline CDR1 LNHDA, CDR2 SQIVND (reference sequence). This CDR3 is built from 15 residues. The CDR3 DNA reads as TGTGCCAGTAGTATTACGCAGACTGTCCGGGGGCCCCAGCATTTT. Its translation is CASSITQTVRGPQHF.

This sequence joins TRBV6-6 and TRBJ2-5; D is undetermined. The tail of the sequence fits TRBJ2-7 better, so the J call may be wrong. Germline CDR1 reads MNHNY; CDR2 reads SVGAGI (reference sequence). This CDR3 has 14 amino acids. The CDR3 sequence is CASSYGFSSYEQYF. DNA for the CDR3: TGTGCCAGCAGTTACGGTTTCAGCTCCTACGAGCAGTACTTC.

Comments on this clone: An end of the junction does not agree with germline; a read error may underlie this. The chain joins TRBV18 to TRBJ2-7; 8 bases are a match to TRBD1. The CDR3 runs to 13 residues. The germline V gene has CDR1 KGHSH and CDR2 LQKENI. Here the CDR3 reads CASSLENRSDRDF. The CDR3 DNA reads TGTGCCAGCTCCCTAGAAAACAGGTCGGACAGGGACTTC.

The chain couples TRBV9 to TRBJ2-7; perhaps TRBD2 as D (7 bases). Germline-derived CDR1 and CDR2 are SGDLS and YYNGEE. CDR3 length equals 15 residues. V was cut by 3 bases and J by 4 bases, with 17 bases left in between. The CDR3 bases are TGTGCCAGCAGCGCACGAGGGGGGGCGACGTACGAGCAGTACTTC. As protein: CASSARGGATYEQYF.

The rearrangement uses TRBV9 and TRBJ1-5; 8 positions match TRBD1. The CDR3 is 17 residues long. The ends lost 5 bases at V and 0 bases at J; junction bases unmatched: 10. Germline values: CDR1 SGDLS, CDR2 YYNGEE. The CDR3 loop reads CASSPGTGPYSNQPQHF. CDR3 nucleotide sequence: TGTGCCAGCAGTCCCGGGACAGGCCCGTATAGCAATCAGCCCCAGCATTTT.

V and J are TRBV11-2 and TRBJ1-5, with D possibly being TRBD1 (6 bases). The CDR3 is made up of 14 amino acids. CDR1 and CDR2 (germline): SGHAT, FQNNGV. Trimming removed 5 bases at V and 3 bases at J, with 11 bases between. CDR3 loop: CASSGTGNNQPQHF. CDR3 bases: TGTGCCAGCAGCGGTACAGGGAACAATCAGCCCCAGCATTTT.

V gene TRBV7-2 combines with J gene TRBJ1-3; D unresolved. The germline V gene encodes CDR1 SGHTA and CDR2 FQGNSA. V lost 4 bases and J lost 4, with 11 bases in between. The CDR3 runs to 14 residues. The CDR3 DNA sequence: TGTGCCAGCAGCTCCAACACTGTCGGAAACACCATATATTTT. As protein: CASSSNTVGNTIYF.

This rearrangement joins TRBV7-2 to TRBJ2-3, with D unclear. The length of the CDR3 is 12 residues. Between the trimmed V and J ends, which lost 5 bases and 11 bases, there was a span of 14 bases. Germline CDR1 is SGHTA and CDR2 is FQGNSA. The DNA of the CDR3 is TGTGCCAGCAGCGTTCCCACCGGTCTGCAGTATTTT. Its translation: CASSVPTGLQYF.